Reported below is one T cell receptor (beta chain). The sample comes from a study of radiotherapy plus CTLA-4 blockade in lung cancer. Between the trimmed V and J ends, which lost 4 bases and 6 bases, there was a span of 10 bases. This CDR3 is built from 13 residues. The germline V gene encodes CDR1 LGHNA and CDR2 YSLEER. TCRdb's copy holds only in-frame clones and misses some; the assay was immunoSEQ multiplex PCR. The sample yields tens of thousands of clones, about 88% seen once. Material: peripheral blood, obtained from a patient treated with radiotherapy plus ipilimumab. This rearrangement joins TRBV4-3 to TRBJ2-4; D possibly corresponds to TRBD1 (5 bases). This sequence was found in a human donor with non-small cell lung cancer whose response to radiotherapy plus ipilimumab could not be evaluated. CDR3 bases: TGCGCCAGCAGCCCGACAGTAAGAAACATTCAGTACTTC. It yields the protein CASSPTVRNIQYF.